The T cell receptor beta chain under discussion was sequenced for a study of blood T cell repertoires in COVID-19. As for the study in general: Sites across the United States, Italy and Spain contributed samples from acute and convalescent COVID-19. Sample material is recorded as cDNA or gDNA derived from T cells, B-cell-depleted T cells, or PBMCs.

Original data processing: Estimation of nucleated cell counts was performed using reference gene primer amplification. The table came from immunoSEQ multiplex PCR; TCRdb's copy has only in-frame clones and leaves some out. V, J and clone size were drawn from that table, and D and trimming were deduced from the DNA. Here the sample spans more than 85,000 clones, around four fifths being singletons. Germline values: CDR1 MNHEY, CDR2 SMNVEV (reference sequence). The V and J ends lost 2 bases and 2 bases respectively, with 10 bases between them. The CDR3 has 14 amino acids. The V and J genes are TRBV27 and TRBJ2-7, with D possibly matching TRBD1 (5 bases). This clonotype was sampled from a man between 70 and 80 years old with acute or convalescent COVID-19. Sequencing was performed on peripheral blood. CDR3 sequence (DNA): TGTGCCAGCAGTTTAGTGGGGCCTACCTACGAGCAGTACTTC. Protein sequence: CASSLVGPTYEQYF.